Each of the 8 T cell receptor beta chains below was sequenced from the same sample in a study of blood T cell repertoires in COVID-19. Libraries were prepared by immunoSEQ multiplex PCR; TCRdb keeps only in-frame clonotypes and omits some of them. The sample shows about 130,000 clones, roughly 83% of them seen only once. Material for sequencing was peripheral blood. These receptors all come from a woman between 45 and 65 years old with acute or convalescent COVID-19.

The V and J genes are TRBV5-1 and TRBJ2-3; D remains unclear. The ends were cut back, 4 bases at V and 3 bases at J, with 12 bases in the middle. The CDR3 has 14 amino acids. The V gene's germline CDR1 is SGHRS and CDR2 YFSETQ. The CDR3 protein is CASSPPELTDTQYF. The CDR3 DNA follows: TGCGCCAGCAGCCCGCCGGAGCTTACAGATACGCAGTATTTT.

The chain carries TRBV5-1 and TRBJ2-2, with D tentatively TRBD2 (7 bases). Trimming took 1 base from V and 2 from J, leaving 12 bases between them. In germline, CDR1 is SGHRS, CDR2 YFSETQ. This CDR3 is 16 amino acids long. This CDR3 is CASSLTGGANTGELFF. Here the CDR3 DNA reads TGCGCCAGCAGCTTGACTGGGGGGGCCAACACCGGGGAGCTGTTTTTT. Full variable domain (missing parts from reference TRBV5-1 and TRBJ2-2): KAGVTQTPRYLIKTRGQQVTLSCSPISGHRSVSWYQQTPGQGLQFLFEYFSETQRNKGNFPGRFSGRQFSNSRSEMNVSTLELGDSALYLCASSLTGGANTGELFFGEGSRLTVL.

V usage is TRBV29-1 and J usage is TRBJ1-5, with 8 bases identical to TRBD1. Germline V CDR1 and CDR2: SQVTM, ANQGSEA. The V and J ends lost 4 bases and 2 bases, in that order; junction bases with no gene match: 4. The CDR3 covers 14 residues. The CDR3: CSVAGGFGNQPQHF. The CDR3 DNA is TGCAGCGTTGCAGGGGGCTTCGGCAATCAGCCCCAGCATTTT.

The rearrangement links TRBV4-1 to TRBJ2-2; TRBD2 matches 8 bases. This CDR3 region has 17 residues. The trim removed 2 bases at V and 4 bases at J, leaving 9 bases unmatched. The germline CDR1 and CDR2 sequences are MGHRA and YSYEKL. CDR3 residues: CASSQLGGRGATGELFF. The CDR3 coding sequence is TGCGCCAGCAGCCAACTTGGGGGGCGGGGGGCCACCGGGGAGCTGTTTTTT.

The chain recombines TRBV10-3 with TRBJ2-2; TRBD1 agrees at 8 bases. The CDR3 runs to 14 residues. CDR1 and CDR2 (germline): ENHRY, SYGVKD. V dropped 10 bases and J dropped 5; count of bases not matched to a gene: 9. DNA for the CDR3: TGTGCCAGCAAGACAGGGGAGTTGACCGGGGAGCTGTTTTTT. Protein sequence: CASKTGELTGELFF.

The chain couples TRBV27 to TRBJ1-5; TRBD1 matches at 7 bases. Trimming at V came to 3 bases and at J to 2 bases, leaving 4 bases not matched to a gene. The CDR3 has 15 residues. Germline loops: CDR1 MNHEY, CDR2 SMNVEV (reference sequence). CDR3 sequence (DNA): TGTGCCAGCAGTTTGAATACAGGGGGCAATCAGCCCCAGCATTTT. This codes for CASSLNTGGNQPQHF.

The chain carries TRBV4-1 and TRBJ2-3; 12 bases are a match to TRBD1. Germline V gives CDR1 MGHRA, CDR2 YSYEKL. V lost 4 bases to trimming and J lost 4 bases; unmatched junction nucleotides: 3. The CDR3 totals 15 residues. The CDR3 DNA sequence: TGCGCCAGCAGCCTACGGGACAGGGGGCCAGATACGCAGTATTTT. Its translation is CASSLRDRGPDTQYF.

This clone was counted a single time. The V and J genes are TRBV4-1 and TRBJ1-3; D gene uncertain. CDR3 length equals 17 residues. The ends were cut back, 0 bases at V and 0 bases at J, with 12 bases in the middle. CDR1 is MGHRA and CDR2 is YSYEKL in the germline V gene. CDR3 bases: TGCGCCAGCAGCCAAGATAGGCGCAGACTCTCTGGAAACACCATATATTTT. It yields the protein CASSQDRRRLSGNTIYF.